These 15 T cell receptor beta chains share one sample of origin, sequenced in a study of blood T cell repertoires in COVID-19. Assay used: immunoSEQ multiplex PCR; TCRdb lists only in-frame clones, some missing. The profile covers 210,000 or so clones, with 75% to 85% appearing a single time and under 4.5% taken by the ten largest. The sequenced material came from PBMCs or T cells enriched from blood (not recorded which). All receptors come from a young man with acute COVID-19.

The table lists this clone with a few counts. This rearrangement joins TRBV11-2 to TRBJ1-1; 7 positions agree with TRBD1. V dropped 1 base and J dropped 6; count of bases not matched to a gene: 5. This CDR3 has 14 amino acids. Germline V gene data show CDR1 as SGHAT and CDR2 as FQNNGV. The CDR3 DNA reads TGTGCCAGCAGCTTAGGGCTGACAGGGTCTGAAGCTTTCTTT. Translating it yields CASSLGLTGSEAFF.

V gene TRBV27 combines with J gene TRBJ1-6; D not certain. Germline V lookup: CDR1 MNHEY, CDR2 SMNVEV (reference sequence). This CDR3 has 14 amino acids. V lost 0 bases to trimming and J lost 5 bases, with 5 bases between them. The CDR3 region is CASSLSRDNSPLHF. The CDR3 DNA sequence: TGTGCCAGCAGTTTATCGCGGGATAATTCACCCCTCCACTTT.

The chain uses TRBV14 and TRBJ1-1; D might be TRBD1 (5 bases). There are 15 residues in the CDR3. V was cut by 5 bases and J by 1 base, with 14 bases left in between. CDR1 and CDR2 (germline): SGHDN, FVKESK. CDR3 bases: TGTGCCAGCAGCTTCCAGGGAAGCAGGAACACTGAAGCTTTCTTT. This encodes CASSFQGSRNTEAFF.

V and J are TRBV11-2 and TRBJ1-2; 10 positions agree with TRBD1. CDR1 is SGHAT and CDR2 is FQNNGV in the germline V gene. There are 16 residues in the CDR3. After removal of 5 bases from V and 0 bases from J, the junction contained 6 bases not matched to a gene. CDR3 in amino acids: CASSTRDRGSNYGYTF. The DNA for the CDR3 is TGTGCCAGCAGCACACGGGACAGGGGCTCTAACTATGGCTACACCTTC.

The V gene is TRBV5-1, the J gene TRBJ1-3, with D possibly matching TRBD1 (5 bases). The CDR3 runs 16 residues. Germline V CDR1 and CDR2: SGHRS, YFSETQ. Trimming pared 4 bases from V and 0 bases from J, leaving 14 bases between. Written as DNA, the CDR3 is TGCGCCAGCAGCGGGGGGGACTACACCTCTGGAAACACCATATATTTT. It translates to CASSGGDYTSGNTIYF.

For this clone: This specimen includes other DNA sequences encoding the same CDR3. CDR3 loop: CASSLSGETQYF. The CDR3 DNA reads TGTGCCAGCAGTCTTTCAGGGGAGACCCAGTACTTC. The chain employs TRBV12-3 or TRBV12-4 and TRBJ2-5; possibly TRBD1 for D (5 bases). V was pared by 5 bases and J by 5 bases, with 9 bases between. The CDR3 has 12 residues.

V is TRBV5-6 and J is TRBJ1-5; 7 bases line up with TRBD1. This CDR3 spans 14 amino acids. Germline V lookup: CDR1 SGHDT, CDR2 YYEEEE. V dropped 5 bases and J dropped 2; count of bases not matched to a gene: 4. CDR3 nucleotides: TGTGCCAGCAGTCACAGGGGAGGCAATCAGCCCCAGCATTTT. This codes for CASSHRGGNQPQHF.

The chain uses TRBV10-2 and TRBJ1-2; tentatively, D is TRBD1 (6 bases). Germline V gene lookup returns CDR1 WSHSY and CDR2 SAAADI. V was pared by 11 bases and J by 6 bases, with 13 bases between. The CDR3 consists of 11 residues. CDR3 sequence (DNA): TGCGCCGTCAGGGGAACGGATGGCTACACCTTC. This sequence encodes CAVRGTDGYTF.

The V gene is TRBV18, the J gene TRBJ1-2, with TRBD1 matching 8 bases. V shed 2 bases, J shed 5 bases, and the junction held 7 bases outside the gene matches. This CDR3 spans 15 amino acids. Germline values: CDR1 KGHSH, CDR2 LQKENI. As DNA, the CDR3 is TGTGCCAGCTCACCAAATCAGGGGGCTGAATATGGCTACACCTTC. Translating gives CASSPNQGAEYGYTF.

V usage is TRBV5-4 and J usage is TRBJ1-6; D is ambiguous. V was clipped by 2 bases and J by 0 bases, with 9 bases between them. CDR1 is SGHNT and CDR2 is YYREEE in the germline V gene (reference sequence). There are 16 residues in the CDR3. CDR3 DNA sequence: TGTGCCAGCAGCTTTGTGGGCAGCTCCTATAATTCACCCCTCCACTTT. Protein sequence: CASSFVGSSYNSPLHF.

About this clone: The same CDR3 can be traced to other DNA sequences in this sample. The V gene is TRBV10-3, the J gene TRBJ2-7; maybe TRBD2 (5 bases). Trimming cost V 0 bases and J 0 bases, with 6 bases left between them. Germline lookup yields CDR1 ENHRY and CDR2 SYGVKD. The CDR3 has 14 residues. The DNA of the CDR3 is TGTGCCATCAGTGAGTCGGACTCCTCCTACGAGCAGTACTTC. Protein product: CAISESDSSYEQYF.

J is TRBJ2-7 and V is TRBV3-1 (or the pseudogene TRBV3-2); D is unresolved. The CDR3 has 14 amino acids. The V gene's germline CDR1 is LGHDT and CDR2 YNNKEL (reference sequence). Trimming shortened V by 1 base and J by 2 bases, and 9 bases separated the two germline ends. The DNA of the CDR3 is TGTGCCAGCAGCCAAGGGAACACAGCCTACGAGCAGTACTTC. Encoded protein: CASSQGNTAYEQYF.

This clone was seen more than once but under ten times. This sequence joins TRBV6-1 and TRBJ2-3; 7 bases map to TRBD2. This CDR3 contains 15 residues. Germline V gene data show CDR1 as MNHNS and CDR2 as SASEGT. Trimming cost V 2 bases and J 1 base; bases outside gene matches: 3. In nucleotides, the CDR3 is TGTGCCAGCAGTGAAACCCGGGGGGGCACAGATACGCAGTATTTT. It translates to CASSETRGGTDTQYF.

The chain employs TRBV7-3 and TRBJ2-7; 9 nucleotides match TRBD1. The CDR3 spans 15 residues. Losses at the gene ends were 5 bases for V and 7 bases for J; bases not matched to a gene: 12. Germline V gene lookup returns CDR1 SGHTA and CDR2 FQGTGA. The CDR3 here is CASSPEDRGHREQYF. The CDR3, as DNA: TGTGCCAGCAGCCCCGAGGACAGGGGTCACCGGGAGCAGTACTTC. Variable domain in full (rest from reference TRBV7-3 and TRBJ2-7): GAGVSQTPSNKVTEKGKYVELRCDPISGHTALYWYRQSLGQGPEFLIYFQGTGAADDSGLPNDRFFAVRPEGSVSTLKIQRTERGDSAVYLCASSPEDRGHREQYFGPGTRLTVT.

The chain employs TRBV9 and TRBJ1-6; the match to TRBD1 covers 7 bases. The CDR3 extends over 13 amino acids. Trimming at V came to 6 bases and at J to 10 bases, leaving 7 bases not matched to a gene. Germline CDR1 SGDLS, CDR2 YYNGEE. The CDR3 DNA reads TGTGCCAGCACACAGGGGTTAGGCTCACCCCTCCACTTT. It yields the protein CASTQGLGSPLHF.